One and the same sample provided the 23 T cell receptor beta chains below, sequenced in a study of blood T cell repertoires in COVID-19. The protocol was immunoSEQ multiplex PCR, while the TCRdb copy is restricted to in-frame clones and leaves out a portion. The data show some 160,000 clones, around 75% seen once. The sample comprised peripheral blood. These receptors were taken from an elderly woman with acute or convalescent COVID-19.

V usage is TRBV5-1 and J usage is TRBJ2-7; TRBD2 matches 12 bases. The CDR3 is made up of 15 amino acids. Germline V gene sequence: CDR1 SGHRS, CDR2 YFSETQ. After removal of 4 bases from V and 6 bases from J, the junction contained 8 bases not matched to a gene. CDR3 amino acids: CASSPLAGGASEQYF. The CDR3 bases are TGCGCCAGCAGCCCCCTAGCGGGAGGGGCTTCCGAGCAGTACTTC.

This clone was recorded a few times. The J gene is TRBJ1-1, the V gene TRBV5-1; 10 bases line up with TRBD1. V was pared by 1 base and J by 4 bases, with 4 bases of the junction left unmatched. Germline CDR1 SGHRS, CDR2 YFSETQ. The CDR3 length is 15 residues. The CDR3 DNA follows: TGCGCCAGCAGCTTGCAAGGACAGGGGGGCACTGAAGCTTTCTTT. Amino acid sequence: CASSLQGQGGTEAFF.

The J gene is TRBJ2-7, the V gene TRBV4-1; 8 bases are shared with TRBD2. There are 15 residues in the CDR3. CDR1 and CDR2 from the germline V gene are MGHRA and YSYEKL. Losses at the gene ends were 2 bases for V and 1 base for J; bases not matched to a gene: 4. The CDR3, as DNA: TGCGCCAGCAGCCAAATGTTAGCGGGGTCCTACGAGCAGTACTTC. Amino acids: CASSQMLAGSYEQYF.

This chain links TRBV6-1 with TRBJ1-3; tentative D call: TRBD1 (5 bases). This CDR3 region has 15 residues. Trimming removed 10 bases from V and 0 bases from J, with 16 bases in between. The germline CDR1 and CDR2 sequences are MNHNS and SASEGT. For the CDR3, the DNA is TGTGCCACCCATCGGGGGGGATCCTCTGGAAACACCATATATTTT. This gives the protein CATHRGGSSGNTIYF.

The V and J genes are TRBV4-1 and TRBJ2-1; D may be TRBD2 (6 bases). Germline CDR1 is MGHRA and CDR2 is YSYEKL. The V and J ends lost 0 bases and 4 bases respectively, with 16 bases between them. The CDR3 sequence is 17 residues long. Here the CDR3 DNA reads TGCGCCAGCAGCCAAGATGTGCGGGGTGGTATGTACAATGAGCAGTTCTTC. The encoded protein is CASSQDVRGGMYNEQFF.

The gene calls are TRBV2 and TRBJ1-5; TRBD1 is a possible D gene (6 bases). CDR3 length: 13 amino acids. Trimming took off 4 bases at V and 6 bases at J, with 10 bases between the two ends. CDR1 is SNHLY, CDR2 FYNNEI, per germline. CDR3 nucleotides: TGTGCCAGCAGTGCAGGGGAGATTCAGCCCCAGCATTTT. It is translated as CASSAGEIQPQHF.

J is TRBJ1-3 and V is TRBV6-5; D is perhaps TRBD1 (6 bases). The germline V gene encodes CDR1 MNHEY and CDR2 SVGAGI. The CDR3 sequence is 15 residues long. V was shortened by 5 bases and J by 0 bases, with 11 bases between the two germline ends. CDR3 protein: CASSRTAISGNTIYF. The CDR3 nucleotides are TGTGCCAGCAGTAGGACAGCCATCTCTGGAAACACCATATATTTT.

The chain couples TRBV30 to TRBJ1-3; unclear D gene. The CDR3 spans 13 residues. Germline CDR1 and CDR2: GTSNPN and SVGIG (reference sequence). The germline V and J ends were trimmed by 2 bases and 9 bases, with 14 bases remaining between them. The CDR3 DNA follows: TGTGCCTGGAGTCTACAGTGGTTCGGCACCATATATTTT. Translating gives CAWSLQWFGTIYF.

This rearrangement joins TRBV16 to TRBJ2-7; TRBD1 matches at 9 bases. The CDR3 has 15 residues. Trimming at V came to 0 bases and at J to 7 bases, leaving 7 bases not matched to a gene. Germline V gene lookup returns CDR1 KGHSY and CDR2 FQNENV. Written as DNA, the CDR3 is TGTGCCAGCAGCCAATCGCCGGGACAGGGAGAGGAGCAGTACTTC. Amino acid sequence: CASSQSPGQGEEQYF.

The V and J genes are TRBV5-1 and TRBJ1-2; a possible D gene is TRBD1 (5 bases). The germline V gene encodes CDR1 SGHRS and CDR2 YFSETQ. This CDR3 region has 16 residues. Trimming shortened V by 2 bases and J by 4 bases, and 18 bases separated the two germline ends. The CDR3 here is CASSFTGTPAPYGYTF. The CDR3, as DNA: TGCGCCAGCAGCTTTACCGGGACTCCAGCCCCCTATGGCTACACCTTC. Supplemented by reference TRBV5-1 and TRBJ1-2, the full variable domain reads KAGVTQTPRYLIKTRGQQVTLSCSPISGHRSVSWYQQTPGQGLQFLFEYFSETQRNKGNFPGRFSGRQFSNSRSEMNVSTLELGDSALYLCASSFTGTPAPYGYTFGSGTRLTVV.

This clone was observed a few times. The V gene is TRBV3-1 (or the pseudogene TRBV3-2), the J gene TRBJ1-2; TRBD1 aligns across 7 bases. V was pared by 2 bases and J by 10 bases, with 10 bases of the junction left unmatched. The CDR3 totals 14 residues. Germline V gene sequence: CDR1 LGHDT, CDR2 YNNKEL (reference sequence). The CDR3 here is CASSQNRGRMHYTF. The DNA of the CDR3 is TGTGCCAGCAGCCAAAACAGGGGCCGTATGCACTACACCTTC.

A single count supports this clone. This chain links TRBV7-9 with TRBJ2-1; 7 bases fit TRBD2. Germline trimming cut 4 bases from V and 1 base from J; bases unmatched to any gene: 4. The CDR3 is 15 residues long. In germline, CDR1 is SEHNR, CDR2 FQNEAQ (reference sequence). DNA of the CDR3: TGTGCCAGCAGCTGGGCTAGCGGTTCCTACAATGAGCAGTTCTTC. It codes for CASSWASGSYNEQFF.

The V gene is TRBV6-5, the J gene TRBJ1-2; TRBD1 might be the D (5 bases). V was cut by 5 bases and J by 2 bases, with 9 bases left in between. The CDR3 totals 13 residues. Germline V lookup: CDR1 MNHEY, CDR2 SVGAGI. This CDR3 is CASSLQGNYGYTF. CDR3 nucleotides: TGTGCCAGCAGTCTCCAGGGAAACTATGGCTACACCTTC.

The rearrangement uses TRBV29-1 and TRBJ2-1, with 7 bases aligning to TRBD1. Germline CDR1 SQVTM, CDR2 ANQGSEA. The J segment lost 2 bases and the V segment lost 6 bases, leaving 13 bases of the junction unmatched. This CDR3 has 16 residues. In DNA, the CDR3 is TGCAGCGTGCCCACCCTTGGCAGGGGGACCTACAATGAGCAGTTCTTC. Protein product: CSVPTLGRGTYNEQFF.

The chain has TRBV7-8 and TRBJ2-1, with 7 nucleotides matching TRBD2. This CDR3 is 16 amino acids long. The J segment lost 7 bases and the V segment lost 5 bases, leaving 14 bases of the junction unmatched. Germline assignment: CDR1 SGHVS and CDR2 FQNEAQ. The CDR3 DNA sequence: TGTGCCAGCAGCAGTCTACCAGCTAGCGGCCTGAATGAGCAGTTCTTC. Translating it yields CASSSLPASGLNEQFF. Full variable domain (rest looked up from reference TRBV7-8 and TRBJ2-1): GAGVSQSPRYKVAKRGQDVALRCDPISGHVSLFWYQQALGQGPEFLTYFQNEAQLDKSGLPSDRFFAERPEGSVSTLKIQRTQQEDSAVYLCASSSLPASGLNEQFFGPGTRLTVL.

The chain links TRBV19 to TRBJ1-1; D gene ambiguous. V dropped 5 bases and J dropped 7 bases, with 11 bases sitting between them. The CDR3 is made up of 12 amino acids. Germline values: CDR1 LNHDA, CDR2 SQIVND (reference sequence). The CDR3 is CASSLRRGEAFF. CDR3 bases: TGTGCCAGTAGTTTAAGGCGGGGTGAAGCTTTCTTT. The full variable domain, rest sourced from reference TRBV19 and TRBJ1-1, is DGGITQSPKYLFRKEGQNVTLSCEQNLNHDAMYWYRQDPGQGLRLIYYSQIVNDFQKGDIAEGYSVSREKKESFPLTVTSAQKNPTAFYLCASSLRRGEAFFGQGTRLTVV.

V usage is TRBV12-3 or TRBV12-4 and J usage is TRBJ2-1, with D unresolved. The CDR3 runs 11 residues. V lost 4 bases and J lost 12, with 10 bases in between. The DNA of the CDR3 is TGTGCCAGCAGTTCCGGAGAAGGGCAGTTCTTC. As protein: CASSSGEGQFF.

V is TRBV7-4 and J is TRBJ1-1; D may be TRBD1 (5 bases). Germline CDR1 and CDR2: SGHVT and SQSDAQ. The CDR3 totals 14 residues. Deletions cut 3 bases from V and 1 base from J, with 9 bases between. CDR3 nucleotide sequence: TGTGCCAGCAGCTTCGACGACAGGAACACTGAAGCTTTCTTT. Residues: CASSFDDRNTEAFF.

The rearrangement links TRBV19 to TRBJ1-5, with 11 bases matching TRBD1. This CDR3 is built from 16 residues. Germline CDR1 reads LNHDA; CDR2 reads SQIVND (reference sequence). V shed 8 bases, J shed 6 bases, and the junction held 12 bases outside the gene matches. The CDR3 loop is CASSKPGQGAGQPQHF. The CDR3 coding sequence is TGTGCCAGTTCTAAACCCGGACAGGGGGCAGGTCAGCCCCAGCATTTT.

The chain employs TRBV5-1 and TRBJ1-4; D gene uncertain. V dropped 0 bases and J dropped 0 bases, with 6 bases sitting between them. Germline-derived CDR1 and CDR2 are SGHRS and YFSETQ. The CDR3 totals 15 residues. CDR3 sequence: CASSLDGSTNEKLFF. CDR3 coding DNA: TGCGCCAGCAGCTTGGACGGTTCAACTAATGAAAAACTGTTTTTT.

This chain's CDR3 is CASSPRGKNTEAFF. In DNA form, the CDR3 reads TGTGCCAGCTCACCACGAGGGAAGAACACTGAAGCTTTCTTT. The J gene is TRBJ1-1, the V gene TRBV18; D uncertain. Trimming left V 1 base short and J 1 base short, with 7 bases between. CDR1 and CDR2 from the germline V gene are KGHSH and LQKENI. The CDR3 spans 14 residues.

CDR3 amino acids: CATTQDRGYEKLFF. The CDR3 coding sequence is TGTGCCACCACCCAAGACAGGGGATATGAAAAACTGTTTTTT. This chain connects TRBV15 to TRBJ1-4; TRBD1 agrees at 8 bases. Looked up from germline, CDR1 is LNHNV and CDR2 is YYDKDF (reference sequence). The CDR3 extends over 14 amino acids. V was pared by 7 bases and J by 6 bases, with 7 bases of the junction left unmatched.

In this sample, this clone turned up a few times. V gene TRBV19 combines with J gene TRBJ2-7; the match to TRBD2 covers 11 bases. The germline V gene encodes CDR1 LNHDA and CDR2 SQIVND (reference sequence). After removal of 2 bases from V and 4 bases from J, the junction contained 7 bases not matched to a gene. This CDR3 region has 16 residues. CDR3 bases: TGTGCCAGTAGTATATCAACTAGCGGGAGAGGGTACGAGCAGTACTTC. It is translated as CASSISTSGRGYEQYF. Full variable domain (remainder filled in from reference TRBV19 and TRBJ2-7): DGGITQSPKYLFRKEGQNVTLSCEQNLNHDAMYWYRQDPGQGLRLIYYSQIVNDFQKGDIAEGYSVSREKKESFPLTVTSAQKNPTAFYLCASSISTSGRGYEQYFGPGTRLTVT.